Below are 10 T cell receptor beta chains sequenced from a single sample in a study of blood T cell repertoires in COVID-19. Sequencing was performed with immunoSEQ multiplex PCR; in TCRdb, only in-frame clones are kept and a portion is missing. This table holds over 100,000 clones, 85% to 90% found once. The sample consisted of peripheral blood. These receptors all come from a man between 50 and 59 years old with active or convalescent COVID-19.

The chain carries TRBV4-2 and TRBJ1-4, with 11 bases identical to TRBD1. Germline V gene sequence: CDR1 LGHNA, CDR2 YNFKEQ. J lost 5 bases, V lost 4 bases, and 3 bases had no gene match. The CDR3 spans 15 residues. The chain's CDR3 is CASSRGTGGNEKLFF. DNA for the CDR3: TGTGCCAGCAGCCGGGGGACAGGGGGGAATGAAAAACTGTTTTTT.

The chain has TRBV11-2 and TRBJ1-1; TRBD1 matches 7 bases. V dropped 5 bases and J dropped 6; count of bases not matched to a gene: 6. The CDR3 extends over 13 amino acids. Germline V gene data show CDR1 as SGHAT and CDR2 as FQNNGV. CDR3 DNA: TGTGCCAGCAGCCCTGGGACAGAAGCTGAAGCTTTCTTT. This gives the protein CASSPGTEAEAFF.

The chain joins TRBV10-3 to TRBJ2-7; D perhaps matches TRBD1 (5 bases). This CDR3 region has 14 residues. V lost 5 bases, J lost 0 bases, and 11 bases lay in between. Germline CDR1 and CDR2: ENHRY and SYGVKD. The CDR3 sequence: CAISSTASSYEQYF. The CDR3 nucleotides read TGTGCCATCAGTTCGACAGCGAGCTCCTACGAGCAGTACTTC.

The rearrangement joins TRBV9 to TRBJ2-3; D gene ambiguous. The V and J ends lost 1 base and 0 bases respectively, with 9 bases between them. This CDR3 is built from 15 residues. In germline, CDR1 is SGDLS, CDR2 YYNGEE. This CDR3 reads CASSVTTGSTDTQYF. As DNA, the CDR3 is TGTGCCAGCAGCGTAACCACCGGGAGCACAGATACGCAGTATTTT.

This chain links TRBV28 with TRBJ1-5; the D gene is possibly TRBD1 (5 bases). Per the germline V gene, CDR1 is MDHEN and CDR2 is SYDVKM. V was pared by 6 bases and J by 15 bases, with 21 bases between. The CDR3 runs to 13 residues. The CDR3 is CASSGDVRDGRHF. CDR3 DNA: TGTGCCAGCAGCGGGGACGTCCGGGACGGGAGGCATTTT.

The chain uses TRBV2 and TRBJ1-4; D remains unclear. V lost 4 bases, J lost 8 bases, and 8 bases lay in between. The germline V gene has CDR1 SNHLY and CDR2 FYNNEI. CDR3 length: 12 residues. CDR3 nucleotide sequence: TGTGCCAGCAGTGGGGAGTCGGAAAAACTGTTTTTT. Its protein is CASSGESEKLFF. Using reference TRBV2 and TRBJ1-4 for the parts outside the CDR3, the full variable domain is EPEVTQTPSHQVTQMGQEVILRCVPISNHLYFYWYRQILGQKVEFLVSFYNNEISEKSEIFDDQFSVERPDGSNFTLKIRSTKLEDSAMYFCASSGESEKLFFGSGTQLSVL.

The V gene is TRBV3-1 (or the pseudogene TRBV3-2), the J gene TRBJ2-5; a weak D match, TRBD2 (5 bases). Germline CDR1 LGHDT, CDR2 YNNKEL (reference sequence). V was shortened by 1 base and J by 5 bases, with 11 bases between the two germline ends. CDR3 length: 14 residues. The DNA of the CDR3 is TGTGCCAGCAGCCAAGTGGGGAGTAATGAGACCCAGTACTTC. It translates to CASSQVGSNETQYF.

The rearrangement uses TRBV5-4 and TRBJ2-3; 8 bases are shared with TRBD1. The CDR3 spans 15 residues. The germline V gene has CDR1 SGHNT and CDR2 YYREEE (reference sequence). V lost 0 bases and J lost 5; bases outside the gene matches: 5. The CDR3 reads CASSLDQGAGDTQYF. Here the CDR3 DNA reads TGTGCCAGCAGCTTGGATCAGGGGGCAGGAGATACGCAGTATTTT.

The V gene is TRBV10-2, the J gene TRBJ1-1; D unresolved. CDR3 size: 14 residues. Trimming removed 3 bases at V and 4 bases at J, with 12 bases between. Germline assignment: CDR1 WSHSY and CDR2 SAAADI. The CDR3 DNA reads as TGCGCCAGCAGTGACTATTTGCCACCCACTGAAGCTTTCTTT. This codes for CASSDYLPPTEAFF.

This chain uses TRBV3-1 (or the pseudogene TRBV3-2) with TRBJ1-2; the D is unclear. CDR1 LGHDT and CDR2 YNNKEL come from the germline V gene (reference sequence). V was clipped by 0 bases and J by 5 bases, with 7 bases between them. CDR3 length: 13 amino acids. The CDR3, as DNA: TGTGCCAGCAGCCAAGAACTCACTTATGGCTACACCTTC. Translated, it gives CASSQELTYGYTF.